These 31 T cell receptor beta chains came from one sample sequenced in a study of Ad26.COV2.S vaccination and SARS-CoV-2 variants. Repertoires were generated with immunoSEQ multiplex PCR, while TCRdb's copy carries only in-frame clones and drops some. The table records approximately 410,000 clones, 88% of them present only once. Treatment reported: some 20 received Ad26.COV2.S at low or high dose, single or two shots; 5 received placebo; per-sample allocation not given. Specimens were obtained on day 63 following the first vaccine or placebo injection. This sample comprised peripheral blood, obtained in a trial of Ad26.COV2.S vaccine versus placebo. These receptors were obtained from a person between 18 and 59 years old who received the Ad26.COV2.S COVID-19 vaccine or a placebo.

As for this clone: Other DNA sequences in the same sample also yield this CDR3. The J gene is TRBJ2-1, the V gene TRBV19; possibly TRBD2 for D (6 bases). This CDR3 spans 15 amino acids. Trimming pared 3 bases from V and 0 bases from J, leaving 9 bases between. Germline loops: CDR1 LNHDA, CDR2 SQIVND (reference sequence). This CDR3 reads CASSMAGSSYNEQFF. In DNA, the CDR3 is TGTGCCAGTAGTATGGCCGGGAGCTCCTACAATGAGCAGTTCTTC.

V and J are TRBV13 and TRBJ2-7, with 7 bases lining up with TRBD1. CDR1 PRHDT and CDR2 FYEKMQ come from the germline V gene (reference sequence). The V and J ends lost 2 bases and 2 bases, in that order; junction bases with no gene match: 12. There are 17 residues in the CDR3. CDR3 nucleotide sequence: TGTGCCAGCAGCTTAACAAGCCTCCGGGACAGAACCTACGAGCAGTACTTC. It codes for CASSLTSLRDRTYEQYF.

The chain employs TRBV9 and TRBJ2-7, with 7 nucleotides matching TRBD1. CDR3 size: 15 residues. Per germline, CDR1 SGDLS and CDR2 YYNGEE. V was clipped by 0 bases and J by 2 bases; unmatched bases: 5. DNA of the CDR3: TGTGCCAGCAGCGTAGGTTTGGGACAGACCTACGAGCAGTACTTC. This codes for CASSVGLGQTYEQYF.

This chain links TRBV4-3 with TRBJ2-7; D is perhaps TRBD2 (6 bases). The CDR3 has 15 amino acids. Trimming removed 1 base at V and 3 bases at J, with 13 bases between. Looked up from germline, CDR1 is LGHNA and CDR2 is YSLEER. CDR3 sequence: CASSQVYREFYEQYF. CDR3 coding DNA: TGCGCCAGCAGCCAAGTATATCGGGAGTTCTACGAGCAGTACTTC.

The chain joins TRBV28 to TRBJ2-3; D is ambiguous. Germline CDR1 reads MDHEN; CDR2 reads SYDVKM. Trimming cost V 4 bases and J 5 bases, with 10 bases left between them. The CDR3 extends over 13 amino acids. CDR3 sequence: CASSSRHRDTQYF. CDR3 sequence (DNA): TGTGCCAGCAGTTCCAGACACAGAGATACGCAGTATTTT.

The V call is TRBV6-4, the J call TRBJ1-2, with D possibly matching TRBD1 (6 bases). This CDR3 is built from 14 residues. V was pared by 0 bases and J by 8 bases, with 13 bases between. Per germline, CDR1 MRHNA and CDR2 SNTAGT. The CDR3 is CASSDSLRGGGYTF. Here the CDR3 DNA reads TGTGCCAGCAGTGACTCCCTCAGGGGTGGCGGCTACACCTTC.

The J gene is TRBJ2-1, the V gene TRBV5-1; 16 bases line up with TRBD2. The CDR3 extends over 16 amino acids. Unmatched junction bases numbered 8, after V lost 4 bases and J lost 10 bases. Per germline, CDR1 SGHRS and CDR2 YFSETQ. The DNA of the CDR3 is TGCGCCAGCAGCGCCGGGACTAGCGGGGGGGCCGACGAGCAGTTCTTC. Amino acids: CASSAGTSGGADEQFF.

The chain couples TRBV28 to TRBJ1-1; TRBD1 matches 7 bases. The CDR3 sequence is 12 residues long. Germline V gene sequence: CDR1 MDHEN, CDR2 SYDVKM. J was trimmed by 6 bases and V by 6 bases; bases with no gene match: 4. Here the CDR3 reads CASSRGTAEAFF. DNA of the CDR3: TGTGCCAGCAGCCGAGGGACAGCTGAAGCTTTCTTT.

The chain recombines TRBV5-4 with TRBJ2-1; 8 bases fit TRBD2. The V segment lost 4 bases and the J segment 8 bases; nucleotides outside the gene matches: 8. Germline V gene sequence: CDR1 SGHNT, CDR2 YYREEE (reference sequence). CDR3 length equals 14 residues. DNA for the CDR3: TGTGCCAGCAGCCGTTTGCGGGGGGTGGATGAGCAGTTCTTC. Its translation: CASSRLRGVDEQFF.

The V and J genes are TRBV7-6 and TRBJ2-1; D possibly matches TRBD1 or TRBD2 (7 bases each). Germline-derived CDR1 and CDR2 are SGHVS and FNYEAQ. The CDR3 totals 17 residues. Trimming stripped 6 bases from V and 6 bases from J, with 24 bases between. DNA of the CDR3: TGTGCCAGCAGTCAGGGGGTCGGGCTAGCGGACGGCAATGAGCAGTTCTTC. It encodes CASSQGVGLADGNEQFF. The entire variable domain, with the rest obtained from reference TRBV7-6 and TRBJ2-1, is as follows: GAGVSQSPRYKVTKRGQDVALRCDPISGHVSLYWYRQALGQGPEFLTYFNYEAQQDKSGLPNDRFSAERPEGSISTLTIQRTEQRDSAMYRCASSQGVGLADGNEQFFGPGTRLTVL.

This chain links TRBV5-1 with TRBJ2-1; unclear D gene. The CDR3 sequence is 13 residues long. Trimming removed 0 bases at V and 5 bases at J, with 6 bases between. The germline gives CDR1 SGHRS, CDR2 YFSETQ. CDR3 region: CASSLGWNNEQFF. CDR3 sequence (DNA): TGCGCCAGCAGCTTGGGGTGGAACAATGAGCAGTTCTTC.

V and J are TRBV30 and TRBJ2-3, with 10 bases that match TRBD2. CDR1 is GTSNPN and CDR2 is SVGIG in the germline V gene (reference sequence). V lost 4 bases, J lost 9 bases, and 4 bases stayed unmatched. The CDR3 runs to 12 residues. CDR3 protein: CAWTSGGGTQYF. The DNA for the CDR3 is TGTGCCTGGACTAGCGGGGGAGGGACGCAGTATTTT.

This sequence joins TRBV11-2 and TRBJ2-5; either TRBD1 or TRBD2 may supply D (5 bases each). This CDR3 comprises 14 residues. Germline-derived CDR1 and CDR2 are SGHAT and FQNNGV. V lost 4 bases and J 4 bases, leaving 13 bases between the germline ends. The CDR3 protein is CASSSQGARETQYF. The CDR3 bases are TGTGCCAGCAGCTCTCAGGGAGCTAGAGAGACCCAGTACTTC.

Note on this clone: Other DNA sequences of this sample code for an identical CDR3. The gene calls are TRBV5-4 and TRBJ2-7, with TRBD1 matching 9 bases. The trim removed 4 bases at V and 4 bases at J, leaving 6 bases unmatched. The CDR3 sequence is 14 residues long. Germline V lookup: CDR1 SGHNT, CDR2 YYREEE (reference sequence). The DNA of the CDR3 is TGTGCCAGCAGCCCGGGACAGGGAGGATACGAGCAGTACTTC. This sequence encodes CASSPGQGGYEQYF.

This clone was observed a handful of times. The V gene is TRBV9, the J gene TRBJ2-7, with TRBD1 matching 11 bases. CDR1 SGDLS and CDR2 YYNGEE come from the germline V gene. CDR3 size: 18 residues. With 4 bases clipped from V and 3 bases from J, the junction kept 15 bases outside the gene matches. The CDR3 sequence: CASSPARGGQGVNYEQYF. The DNA for the CDR3 is TGTGCCAGCAGCCCCGCCCGAGGGGGACAGGGGGTAAACTACGAGCAGTACTTC.

The genes are TRBV7-2 and TRBJ2-1; D is ambiguous. The length of the CDR3 is 13 residues. The germline V gene has CDR1 SGHTA and CDR2 FQGNSA. Trimming took off 2 bases at V and 6 bases at J, with 8 bases between the two ends. DNA of the CDR3: TGTGCCAGCAGCTTACGGGTCCTCAATGAGCAGTTCTTC. The encoded protein is CASSLRVLNEQFF.

In its sample, this clone was seen once. This chain joins TRBV2 and TRBJ2-5; D is ambiguous. This CDR3 region has 15 residues. Deletions cut 3 bases from V and 4 bases from J, with 15 bases between. CDR1 SNHLY and CDR2 FYNNEI come from the germline V gene. CDR3 amino acids: CASSDIGVSGETQYF. CDR3 sequence (DNA): TGTGCCAGCAGTGACATAGGTGTGAGTGGAGAGACCCAGTACTTC.

V gene TRBV3-1 (or the pseudogene TRBV3-2) combines with J gene TRBJ1-1, with a tentative D call TRBD1 (5 bases). The CDR3 consists of 15 residues. Deletions cut 1 base from V and 4 bases from J, with 13 bases between. CDR1 LGHDT and CDR2 YNNKEL come from the germline V gene (reference sequence). CDR3 loop: CASSQGGGGSTEAFF. The DNA of the CDR3 is TGTGCCAGCAGCCAAGGGGGCGGGGGATCCACTGAAGCTTTCTTT.

This clone was counted only a few times. This chain connects TRBV7-9 to TRBJ1-5, with 11 nucleotides matching TRBD1. The germline V gene has CDR1 SEHNR and CDR2 FQNEAQ (reference sequence). The CDR3 has 15 residues. Losses at the gene ends were 5 bases for V and 4 bases for J; bases not matched to a gene: 4. Written as DNA, the CDR3 is TGTGCCAGCAGCGCTGGGACAGGGGGAAATCAGCCCCAGCATTTT. Its protein is CASSAGTGGNQPQHF.

The chain is built from TRBV10-3 and TRBJ2-4; D unclear. This CDR3 is 12 amino acids long. V was clipped by 4 bases and J by 5 bases, with 6 bases between them. From germline, CDR1 is ENHRY and CDR2 SYGVKD. The CDR3 DNA reads TGTGCCATCAGTGGAACAGAAAACATTCAGTACTTC. Translated, it gives CAISGTENIQYF.

Comments on this clone: This sample also contains other DNA sequences that code for the same CDR3. The chain couples TRBV27 to TRBJ1-1; D is ambiguous. The germline gives CDR1 MNHEY, CDR2 SMNVEV (reference sequence). This CDR3 is built from 13 residues. V gave up 2 bases and J gave up 1 base, with 5 bases separating them. The DNA for the CDR3 is TGTGCCAGCAGTTTAACCAGGAACACTGAAGCTTTCTTT. Translated, it gives CASSLTRNTEAFF.

This clone was seen a few times. The V gene is TRBV11-2, the J gene TRBJ2-7; D is perhaps TRBD2 (6 bases). Trimming left V 3 bases short and J 6 bases short, with 9 bases between. This CDR3 has 12 residues. CDR1 and CDR2 from the germline V gene are SGHAT and FQNNGV. The CDR3 region has the DNA TGTGCCAGCAGCTTGGAGGGCCTCGAGCAGTACTTC. Translating gives CASSLEGLEQYF.

The chain has TRBV7-9 and TRBJ2-5; D is perhaps TRBD2 (6 bases). The germline gives CDR1 SEHNR, CDR2 FQNEAQ (reference sequence). Trimming shortened V by 2 bases and J by 4 bases, and 14 bases separated the two germline ends. This CDR3 has 15 residues. The CDR3 loop reads CASSLSQRVGETQYF. The DNA for the CDR3 is TGTGCCAGCAGCTTATCTCAGCGGGTAGGAGAGACCCAGTACTTC.

This clone showed up just a few times. The rearrangement joins TRBV5-1 to TRBJ1-6; 7 positions match TRBD1. V trimming: 5 bases; J trimming: 7 bases; junction bases outside the gene matches: 6. CDR1 SGHRS and CDR2 YFSETQ come from the germline V gene. The CDR3 spans 14 residues. The CDR3 is CASREGARNSPLHF. The CDR3 bases are TGCGCCAGCAGAGAGGGGGCCAGGAATTCACCCCTCCACTTT.

The chain has TRBV4-2 and TRBJ2-7; 8 bases are shared with TRBD1. The V segment lost 0 bases and the J segment 2 bases; nucleotides outside the gene matches: 15. The germline V gene has CDR1 LGHNA and CDR2 YNFKEQ. This CDR3 is 19 amino acids long. CDR3 DNA: TGTGCCAGCAGCCAAGATGGGGCAGGGGGCACGACAGACCCCTACGAGCAGTACTTC. Protein: CASSQDGAGGTTDPYEQYF.

The V gene is TRBV6-5, the J gene TRBJ2-2; D possibly matches TRBD1 or TRBD2 (5 bases each). The CDR3 covers 14 residues. In germline, CDR1 is MNHEY, CDR2 SVGAGI. Deletions cut 0 bases from V and 5 bases from J, with 7 bases between. The CDR3 spells CASSYSEGTGELFF. In nucleotides, the CDR3 is TGTGCCAGCAGTTACTCTGAGGGGACCGGGGAGCTGTTTTTT.

This chain uses TRBV7-9 with TRBJ1-6; 9 bases match TRBD1. Germline V gene data show CDR1 as SEHNR and CDR2 as FQNEAQ (reference sequence). V trimming: 3 bases; J trimming: 7 bases; junction bases outside the gene matches: 7. This CDR3 spans 16 amino acids. The CDR3 here is CASSFRATGGNSPLHF. CDR3 sequence (DNA): TGTGCCAGCAGCTTTAGAGCGACAGGGGGGAATTCACCCCTCCACTTT.

V usage is TRBV20-1 and J usage is TRBJ1-6; D gene ambiguous. CDR1 is DFQATT and CDR2 is SNEGSKA in the germline V gene (reference sequence). Trimming removed 5 bases at V and 6 bases at J, with 11 bases between. The CDR3 is 13 residues long. CDR3 sequence: CSAREDLNSPLHF. CDR3 bases: TGCAGTGCTCGTGAAGACCTTAATTCACCCCTCCACTTT.

This clone was detected once. The V call is TRBV29-1, the J call TRBJ1-2; 8 bases are shared with TRBD1. Germline V gene sequence: CDR1 SQVTM, CDR2 ANQGSEA. After removal of 1 base from V and 4 bases from J, the junction contained 11 bases not matched to a gene. CDR3 length: 16 residues. In nucleotides, the CDR3 is TGCAGCGTTGAAGGGGCGCCCGGACAGGGAAGCTATGGCTACACCTTC. Protein sequence: CSVEGAPGQGSYGYTF.

The chain employs TRBV9 and TRBJ2-3, with unresolved D. CDR1 and CDR2 (germline): SGDLS, YYNGEE. The CDR3 extends over 15 amino acids. Deletions cut 4 bases from V and 0 bases from J, with 12 bases between. The CDR3 bases are TGTGCCAGCAGCCGAATGGCACCTAGCACAGATACGCAGTATTTT. Translation: CASSRMAPSTDTQYF.

This chain connects TRBV5-4 to TRBJ2-6; D is ambiguous. Deletions cut 0 bases from V and 4 bases from J, with 5 bases between. CDR1 and CDR2 (germline): SGHNT, YYREEE (reference sequence). The CDR3 runs 14 residues. The CDR3 reads CASSLVLGANVLTF. CDR3 DNA sequence: TGTGCCAGCAGCTTGGTTCTCGGGGCCAACGTCCTGACTTTC.